Shown below are 11 T cell receptor beta chains from a single sample sequenced in a study of blood T cell repertoires in COVID-19 (dated by TCRdb to 2020 to 2022). Libraries came from the immunoSEQ multiplex PCR assay. In its TCRdb copy, this immuneACCESS table keeps in-frame sequences only and misses some clones. Where compared with another copy, unresolved V genes explain less than half of these, and the others have no known cause. Present in this sample are about 300,000 clones, around 82% of which were seen just once. The biggest ten clones account for approximately 1.1% of the sample. The specimen was peripheral blood. The receptors here all came from a woman aged 50 to 60 with acute or convalescent COVID-19.

This rearrangement joins TRBV12-3 or TRBV12-4 to TRBJ1-6; weak D call: TRBD1 (5 bases). V was shortened by 4 bases and J by 9 bases, with 7 bases between the two germline ends. The CDR3 runs to 12 residues. For the CDR3, the DNA is TGTGCCAGCAGTTATGGGGCTTCACCCCTCCACTTT. This codes for CASSYGASPLHF.

This chain joins TRBV19 and TRBJ1-1; the match to TRBD1 covers 8 bases. The CDR3 consists of 15 residues. CDR1 is LNHDA, CDR2 SQIVND, per germline (reference sequence). V shed 7 bases and J 1 base; nucleotides not matched to a gene: 8. The CDR3 nucleotides are TGTGCCAGTATCCACGGACAGGGTAAGAACACTGAAGCTTTCTTT. This codes for CASIHGQGKNTEAFF. The entire variable domain, with the rest obtained from reference TRBV19 and TRBJ1-1, is as follows: DGGITQSPKYLFRKEGQNVTLSCEQNLNHDAMYWYRQDPGQGLRLIYYSQIVNDFQKGDIAEGYSVSREKKESFPLTVTSAQKNPTAFYLCASIHGQGKNTEAFFGQGTRLTVV.

The V and J genes are TRBV12-5 and TRBJ1-5, with D possibly matching TRBD1 (6 bases). Trimming removed 0 bases from V and 4 bases from J, with 10 bases in between. CDR1 is LGHNT and CDR2 is FRNRAP in the germline V gene. CDR3 length: 15 amino acids. CDR3 residues: CASGLVDSQNQPQHF. DNA of the CDR3: TGTGCTAGTGGTTTGGTGGACAGCCAAAATCAGCCCCAGCATTTT. Combining the CDR3 with reference TRBV12-5 and TRBJ1-5 gives the whole variable domain DARVTQTPRHKVTEMGQEVTMRCQPILGHNTVFWYRQTMMQGLELLAYFRNRAPLDDSGMPKDRFSAEMPDATLATLKIQPSEPRDSAVYFCASGLVDSQNQPQHFGDGTRLSIL.

This sequence joins TRBV10-1 and TRBJ2-1; TRBD2 matches 11 bases. This CDR3 contains 16 residues. The germline gives CDR1 WNHNN, CDR2 SYGVQD (reference sequence). V lost 0 bases to trimming and J lost 8 bases; unmatched junction nucleotides: 6. The CDR3 protein is CASSESRLAGIHEQFF. CDR3 nucleotide sequence: TGCGCCAGCAGTGAGTCCCGACTAGCGGGGATTCATGAGCAGTTCTTC.

The chain uses TRBV4-2 and TRBJ2-2, with TRBD1 matching over 9 bases. Trimming at V came to 4 bases and at J to 5 bases, leaving 8 bases not matched to a gene. CDR1 and CDR2 (germline): LGHNA, YNFKEQ. The CDR3 extends over 16 amino acids. The CDR3 here is CASSPRTGVDTGELFF. The DNA for the CDR3 is TGTGCCAGCAGCCCCCGGACAGGGGTGGATACCGGGGAGCTGTTTTTT.

In the case of this clone: A read error may account for a junction end that differs from germline. This chain uses TRBV4-2 with TRBJ2-3, with D possibly being TRBD2 (6 bases). The CDR3 contains 9 residues. The germline V gene has CDR1 LGHNA and CDR2 YNFKEQ. CDR3 bases: TGTGCCAGCAGCCAAGATGGGGGGTTT. Translated: CASSQDGGF.

This chain uses TRBV27 with TRBJ1-1; 9 bases line up with TRBD1. With V trimmed by 2 bases and J by 0 bases, 7 bases remained unmatched. Germline V gene sequence: CDR1 MNHEY, CDR2 SMNVEV (reference sequence). The CDR3 sequence is 17 residues long. The CDR3 loop is CASSLIRQGGMNTEAFF. The CDR3 DNA is TGTGCCAGCAGTTTAATACGACAGGGGGGTATGAACACTGAAGCTTTCTTT.

The genes are TRBV5-1 and TRBJ1-1, with TRBD1 matching over 8 bases. The CDR3 is 14 residues long. Germline V gene lookup returns CDR1 SGHRS and CDR2 YFSETQ. V shed 4 bases, J shed 1 base, and the junction held 3 bases outside the gene matches. Here the CDR3 reads CASSRGQGNTEAFF. CDR3 nucleotides: TGCGCCAGCAGCCGTGGACAGGGGAACACTGAAGCTTTCTTT.

The chain combines TRBV10-3 with TRBJ1-1; D unclear. The CDR3 spans 13 residues. CDR1 ENHRY and CDR2 SYGVKD come from the germline V gene. Trimming took 5 bases from V and 0 from J, leaving 7 bases between them. Here the CDR3 DNA reads TGTGCCATCAGTTCAGATTTGAACACTGAAGCTTTCTTT. The encoded protein is CAISSDLNTEAFF.

The rearrangement joins TRBV19 to TRBJ1-2; D is undetermined. V was trimmed by 3 bases and J by 8 bases, leaving 19 bases between them. In germline, CDR1 is LNHDA, CDR2 SQIVND (reference sequence). CDR3 length: 15 residues. CDR3 protein: CASSIAAGTDGGYTF. Written as DNA, the CDR3 is TGTGCCAGTAGTATTGCTGCGGGAACGGATGGGGGCTACACCTTC.

This clone occurred once. The CDR3 loop is CATRPDSTEAFF. In nucleotides, the CDR3 is TGTGCCACCCGCCCAGATTCCACTGAAGCTTTCTTT. The chain couples TRBV15 to TRBJ1-1; D remains unclear. The CDR3 totals 12 residues. The germline V gene has CDR1 LNHNV and CDR2 YYDKDF (reference sequence). Between the trimmed V and J ends, which lost 8 bases and 4 bases, there was a span of 11 bases.